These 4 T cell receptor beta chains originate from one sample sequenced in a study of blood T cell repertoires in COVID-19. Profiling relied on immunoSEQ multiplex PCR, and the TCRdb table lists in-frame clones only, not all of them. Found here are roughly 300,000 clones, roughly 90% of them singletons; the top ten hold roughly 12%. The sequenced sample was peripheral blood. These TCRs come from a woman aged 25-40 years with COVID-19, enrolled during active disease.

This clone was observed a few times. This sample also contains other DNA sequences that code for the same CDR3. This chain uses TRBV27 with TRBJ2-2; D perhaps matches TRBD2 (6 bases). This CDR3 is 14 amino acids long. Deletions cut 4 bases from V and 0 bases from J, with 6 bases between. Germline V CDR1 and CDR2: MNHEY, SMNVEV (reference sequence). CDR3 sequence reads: CASSSGANTGELFF. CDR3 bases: TGTGCCAGCAGTTCGGGAGCGAACACCGGGGAGCTGTTTTTT.

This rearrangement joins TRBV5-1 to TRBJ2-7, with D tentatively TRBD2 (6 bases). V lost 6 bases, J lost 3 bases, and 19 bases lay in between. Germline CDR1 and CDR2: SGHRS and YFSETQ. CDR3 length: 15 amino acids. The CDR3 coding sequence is TGCGCCAGCAATCCGAGGACTACGGACTACTACGAGCAGTACTTC. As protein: CASNPRTTDYYEQYF. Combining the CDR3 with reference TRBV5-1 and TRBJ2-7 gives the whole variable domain KAGVTQTPRYLIKTRGQQVTLSCSPISGHRSVSWYQQTPGQGLQFLFEYFSETQRNKGNFPGRFSGRQFSNSRSEMNVSTLELGDSALYLCASNPRTTDYYEQYFGPGTRLTVT.

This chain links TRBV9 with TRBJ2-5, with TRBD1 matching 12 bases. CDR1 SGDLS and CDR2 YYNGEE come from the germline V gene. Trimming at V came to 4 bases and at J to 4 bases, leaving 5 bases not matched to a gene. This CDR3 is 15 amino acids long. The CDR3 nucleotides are TGTGCCAGCAGCCCCGGGACAGGGGGCATAGAGACCCAGTACTTC. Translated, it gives CASSPGTGGIETQYF.

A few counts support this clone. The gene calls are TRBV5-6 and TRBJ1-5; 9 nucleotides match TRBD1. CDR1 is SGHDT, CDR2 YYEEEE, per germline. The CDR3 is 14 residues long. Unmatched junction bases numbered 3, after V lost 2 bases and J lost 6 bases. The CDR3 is CASSFGTGSQPQHF. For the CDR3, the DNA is TGTGCCAGCAGCTTCGGGACAGGGAGTCAGCCCCAGCATTTT.